This T cell receptor beta chain came from a study of cytomegalovirus exposure and HLA in healthy donors. At the level of the study: Later, an analysis reported that the roughly 120 validation repertoires had used the same platform as the roughly 660 first-cohort repertoires.

The CDR3 is 14 residues long. Germline-derived CDR1 and CDR2 are SGHAT and FQNNGV. The trim removed 5 bases at V and 3 bases at J, leaving 2 bases unmatched. Findings and limits, study-wide: The classifier was said to identify cytomegalovirus status with high specificity and sensitivity. Specific recognition of CMV antigens was confirmed in vitro for a few chains (all CMV-associated).

This table comes from immunoSEQ multiplex PCR, and its TCRdb copy is limited to in-frame clones, with some not included. The sample holds 190,000 or so clones; 80% to 90% are singletons and the top ten take over 10%. This clone was detected only once. Its antigen remains unidentified. The receptor's source is a woman in her thirties in good health and CMV-seropositive. Sequenced material: PBMCs. This chain links TRBV11-2 with TRBJ2-2; TRBD1 matches 8 bases. The chain's CDR3 is CASSPQGDTGELFF. CDR3 bases: TGTGCCAGCAGCCCACAGGGGGACACCGGGGAGCTGTTTTTT. Variable domain in full (rest from reference TRBV11-2 and TRBJ2-2): EAGVAQSPRYKIIEKRQSVAFWCNPISGHATLYWYQQILGQGPKLLIQFQNNGVVDDSQLPKDRFSAERLKGVDSTLKIQPAKLEDSAVYLCASSPQGDTGELFFGEGSRLTVL.